This T cell receptor (beta chain) was observed in a study of blood T cell repertoires in COVID-19 (dated by TCRdb to the early 2020s). Background on the whole study: The collaborator samples originated in the United States, Italy and Spain and spanned the acute and convalescent phases of COVID-19. Sample metadata almost always included a de-identified subject ID, COVID-19 status, age in years and sex. Samples came from the ongoing ImmuneRACE study (first 160 participants) plus 1,254 subjects from 6 global collaborators. The prospective study material was composed of cDNA or gDNA derived from T cells, B-cell-depleted T cells, or PBMCs. Deeply sampled blood TCRbeta repertoires from subjects exposed to, actively infected with, or recovered from COVID-19 were included in the dataset. The repertoires were released in a freely available public database meant as a resource for research on the immune response to SARS-CoV-2. HLA class I and class II types, where available, came from metadata supplied by the sample provider rather than from assay-based typing. The investigation overall reported the following: The quantity of clinical and demographic metadata differed by source and by participant and was supplied without curation.

A word on this clone: Its antigen target is currently unknown. Within one base of it there is no much larger clone, and no base qualities were kept.

In Seattle, one collaborating source enrolled patients while the infection was active and tracked those patients longitudinally over the course of disease. Each collaborating institution followed its own protocols to collect whole blood in K2EDTA tubes. For TCRbeta analysis, collaborator samples were shipped as frozen whole blood, as isolated PBMCs, or as DNA extracted from either sample type. The immunoSEQ Assay, a bias-controlled multiplex PCR, was used to amplify TCRbeta CDR3 regions from genomic DNA. Per the source publication's procedure: Within the assay, amplification of reference gene primers was used to estimate how many nucleated cells each sample contained. Sequence reads were collapsed and filtered to measure the absolute abundance of every unique TCRbeta CDR3 rearrangement. Productive Simpson clonality was computed per sample as the square root of Simpson's diversity index over productive rearrangements. Drawn from immuneACCESS, this table holds only the in-frame rearrangements with V and J called that TCRdb kept. Clones are partly lost; checked studies trace under half to an unresolved V gene and leave the rest unexplained. Clonal size and the V and J genes are those of that table, whereas D and trimming came from the DNA. In all, the sample holds 250,000 or so clones, and almost 90% of those were seen once. Under 2.5% of the sample is in the top ten clones.

The TCR was taken from a woman aged 60-75 years with COVID-19, enrolled during active disease. Specimen: peripheral blood.

The encoded CDR3 is CASSIGTKSIGNAEAFF. The nucleotide sequence reads as follows: TGTGCCAGTAGTATAGGGACAAAAAGTATCGGTAACGCTGAAGCTTTCTTT. The sequence links TRBV19 to TRBJ1-1, with TRBD1 perhaps the D gene, on 5 matching bases. The CDR3, from cysteine to phenylalanine, totals 17 residues. The DNA shown is the 51-base CDR3, in frame from base 1. V is shortened by 1 base, J by 6 bases, and the region joining them spans 21 bases. For CDR1 and CDR2, the germline V gene (reference sequence) lists LNHDA and SQIVND.